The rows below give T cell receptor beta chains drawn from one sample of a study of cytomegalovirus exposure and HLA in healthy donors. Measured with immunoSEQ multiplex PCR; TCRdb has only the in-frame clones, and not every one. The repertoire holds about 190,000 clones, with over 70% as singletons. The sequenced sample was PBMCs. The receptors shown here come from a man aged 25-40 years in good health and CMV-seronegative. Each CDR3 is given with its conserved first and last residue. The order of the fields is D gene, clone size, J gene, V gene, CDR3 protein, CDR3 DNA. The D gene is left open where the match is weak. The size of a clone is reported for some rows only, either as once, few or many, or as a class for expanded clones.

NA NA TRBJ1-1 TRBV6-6 CASTVRGGDTEAFF TGTGCCAGCACAGTAAGGGGGGGGGACACTGAAGCTTTCTTT
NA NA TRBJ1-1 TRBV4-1 CASSHLQGNTEAFF TGCGCCAGCAGCCACCTACAGGGGAACACTGAAGCTTTCTTT
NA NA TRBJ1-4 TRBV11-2 CASSLTPTRDEKLFF TGTGCCAGCAGCTTGACCCCGACCAGGGATGAAAAACTGTTTTTT
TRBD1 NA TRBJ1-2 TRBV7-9 CASSLGQGASGYTF TGTGCCAGCAGCTTAGGGCAGGGGGCAAGTGGCTACACCTTC
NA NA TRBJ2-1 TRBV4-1 CASSQEESDNNEQFF TGCGCCAGCAGCCAAGAGGAGAGCGATAACAATGAGCAGTTCTTC
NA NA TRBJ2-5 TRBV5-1 CASSLPPEETQYF TGCGCCAGCAGCCTCCCTCCTGAAGAGACCCAGTACTTC
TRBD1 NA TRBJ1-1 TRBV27 CASSLRGQGSTEAFF TGTGCCAGCAGTTTAAGGGGACAGGGAAGCACTGAAGCTTTCTTT
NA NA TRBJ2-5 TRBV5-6 CASRTTRVQETQYF TGTGCCAGCAGGACCACTAGAGTCCAAGAGACCCAGTACTTC
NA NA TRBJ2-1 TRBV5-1 CASSFGEQGVPQFF TGCGCCAGCAGCTTCGGAGAACAGGGTGTCCCGCAGTTCTTC
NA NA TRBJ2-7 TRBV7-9 CASSPSYEQYF TGTGCCAGCAGCCCATCCTACGAGCAGTACTTC
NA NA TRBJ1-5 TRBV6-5 CASRGFEGPQHF TGTGCCAGCAGGGGTTTCGAGGGCCCCCAGCATTTT
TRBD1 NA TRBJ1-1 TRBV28 CASSLRTGNTEAFF TGTGCCAGCAGTCTCCGGACAGGGAACACTGAAGCTTTCTTT
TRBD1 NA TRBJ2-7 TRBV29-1 CSVDPGQGPYEQYF TGCAGCGTGGACCCGGGACAGGGACCCTACGAGCAGTACTTC
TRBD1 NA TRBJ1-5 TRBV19 CASSILDRNNNQPQHF TGTGCCAGTAGTATCTTGGACAGGAATAACAATCAGCCCCAGCATTTT
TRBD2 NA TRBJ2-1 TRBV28 CASRTSGGTNEQFF TGTGCCAGCAGGACTAGCGGGGGGACCAATGAGCAGTTCTTC
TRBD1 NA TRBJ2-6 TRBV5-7 CASSETTGSPLSGANVLTF TGTGCCAGCAGCGAAACGACAGGGTCCCCCCTCTCTGGGGCCAACGTCCTGACTTTC
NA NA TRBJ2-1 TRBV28 CASSENEQFF TGTGCCAGCAGTGAGAATGAGCAGTTCTTC
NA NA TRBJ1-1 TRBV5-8 CASSPRGGNTEAFF TGTGCCAGCAGCCCCCGAGGGGGGAACACTGAAGCTTTCTTT
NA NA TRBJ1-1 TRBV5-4 CASSFGILNTEAFF TGTGCCAGCAGCTTCGGGATCTTGAACACTGAAGCTTTCTTT
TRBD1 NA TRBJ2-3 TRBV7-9 CASRLAEVRDSSTDTQYF TGTGCCAGCAGATTAGCCGAAGTTCGGGACAGCAGCACAGATACGCAGTATTTT
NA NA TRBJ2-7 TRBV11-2 CASSLVEGSSHEQYF TGTGCCAGCAGCTTAGTTGAAGGGAGCAGCCACGAGCAGTACTTC
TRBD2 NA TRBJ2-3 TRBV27 CASRSSFQRGYTDTQYF TGTGCCAGCAGGTCGTCCTTTCAGCGGGGGTACACAGATACGCAGTATTTT
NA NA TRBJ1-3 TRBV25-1 CASLDSSGNTIYF TGTGCCAGTCTCGACAGCTCTGGAAACACCATATATTTT
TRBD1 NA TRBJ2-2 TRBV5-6 CASSSGTGGSGELFF TGTGCCAGCAGCTCCGGGACAGGGGGGAGCGGGGAGCTGTTTTTT
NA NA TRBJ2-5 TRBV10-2 CASWRSREETQYF TGCGCCAGCTGGAGGTCTAGAGAAGAGACCCAGTACTTC
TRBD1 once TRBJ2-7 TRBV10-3 CAISDRRQGGYEQYF TGTGCCATCAGTGACCGCCGACAGGGGGGCTACGAGCAGTACTTC
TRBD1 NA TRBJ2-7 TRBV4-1 CASSLPGQKYEQYF TGCGCCAGCAGCCTACCGGGACAGAAGTACGAGCAGTACTTC
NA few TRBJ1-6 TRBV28 CASRTSGGHSPLHF TGTGCCAGCAGGACTTCCGGGGGGCACTCACCCCTCCACTTT
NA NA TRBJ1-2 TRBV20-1 CSARGRDGYTF TGCAGTGCTAGAGGTCGGGATGGCTACACCTTC
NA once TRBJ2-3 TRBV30 CAWAGGSTDTQYF TGTGCCTGGGCCGGCGGGAGCACAGATACGCAGTATTTT
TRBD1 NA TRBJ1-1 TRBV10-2 CASRETGWNTEAFF TGCGCCAGCAGGGAGACAGGGTGGAACACTGAAGCTTTCTTT
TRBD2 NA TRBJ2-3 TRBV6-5 CATRRAGETDTQYF TGTGCCACCCGACGGGCGGGGGAGACAGATACGCAGTATTTT
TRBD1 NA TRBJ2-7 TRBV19 CASSIGGQGFYEQYF TGTGCCAGTAGTATAGGGGGACAGGGTTTCTACGAGCAGTACTTC
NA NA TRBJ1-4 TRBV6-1 CASSEDRSNEKLFF TGTGCCAGCAGTGAGGACAGAAGCAATGAAAAACTGTTTTTT
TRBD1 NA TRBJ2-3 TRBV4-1 CASSRARGTDTDTQYF TGCGCCAGCAGCCGAGCCCGTGGGACAGACACAGATACGCAGTATTTT
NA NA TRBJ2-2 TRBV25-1 CASSEARDTGELFF TGTGCCAGCAGTGAGGCCAGGGACACCGGGGAGCTGTTTTTT
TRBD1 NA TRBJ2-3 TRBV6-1 CASTRTGPDTQYF TGTGCCAGCACGCGGACAGGTCCCGATACGCAGTATTTT
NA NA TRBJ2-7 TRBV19 CASTPRGSYEQYF TGTGCCAGTACCCCGCGGGGTAGCTACGAGCAGTACTTC
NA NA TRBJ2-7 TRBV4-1 CASSQRVSGYEQYF TGCGCCAGCAGCCAGCGGGTCAGCGGCTACGAGCAGTACTTC
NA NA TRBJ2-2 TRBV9 CASSDSNTGELFF TGTGCCAGCAGCGACAGTAACACCGGGGAGCTGTTTTTT
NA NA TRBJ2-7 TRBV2 CASSEFTDRISYEQYF TGTGCCAGCAGTGAATTTACTGACAGGATATCCTACGAGCAGTACTTC
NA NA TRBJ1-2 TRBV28 CASSPRPSYGYTF TGTGCCAGCAGCCCTAGGCCCAGCTATGGCTACACCTTC
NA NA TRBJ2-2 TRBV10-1 CASSRDVTGELFF TGCGCCAGCAGCAGGGATGTGACCGGGGAGCTGTTTTTT
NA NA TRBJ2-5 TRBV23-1 CASSQSIGQQETQYF TGCGCCAGCAGTCAATCGATTGGGCAGCAAGAGACCCAGTACTTC
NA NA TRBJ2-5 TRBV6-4 CASAAGQQETQYF TGTGCCAGTGCCGCCGGACAGCAAGAGACCCAGTACTTC
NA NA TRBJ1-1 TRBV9 CASSSQVGTEAFF TGTGCCAGCAGCTCCCAGGTAGGAACTGAAGCTTTCTTT